The 14 T cell receptor beta chains given below trace back to one sample, sequenced in a study of T cells in localized non-small cell lung cancer. Only in-frame clones appear in the TCRdb table, and some are missing; sequencing was by immunoSEQ multiplex PCR. Of 50,000 or so clones in the sample, less than 85% were seen once. This sample comprised PBMCs, obtained before any cancer treatment. The source is a woman aged 35-75 years with stage II lung adenocarcinoma.

This chain connects TRBV5-6 to TRBJ1-1, with D hard to call. Per the germline V gene, CDR1 is SGHDT and CDR2 is YYEEEE. V was clipped by 3 bases and J by 5 bases, with 14 bases between them. The CDR3 sequence is 14 residues long. CDR3: CASSYVTGETEAFF. The CDR3 DNA sequence: TGTGCCAGCAGCTATGTTACGGGAGAAACTGAAGCTTTCTTT.

This chain links TRBV30 with TRBJ2-2, with D hard to call. V lost 0 bases, J lost 5 bases, and 7 bases lay in between. This CDR3 has 13 residues. Looked up from germline, CDR1 is GTSNPN and CDR2 is SVGIG (reference sequence). CDR3: CAWSVVRTGELFF. CDR3 coding DNA: TGTGCCTGGAGTGTTGTGCGGACCGGGGAGCTGTTTTTT.

The chain uses TRBV28 and TRBJ1-5; D is ambiguous. The V gene lost 5 bases and the J gene lost 2 bases, with 13 bases spanning the gap. The CDR3 has 15 amino acids. The germline CDR1 and CDR2 sequences are MDHEN and SYDVKM. CDR3 protein: CASSPESWGNQPQHF. CDR3 DNA: TGTGCCAGCAGTCCGGAATCGTGGGGCAATCAGCCCCAGCATTTT. The full variable domain, its missing parts supplied by reference TRBV28 and TRBJ1-5, is DVKVTQSSRYLVKRTGEKVFLECVQDMDHENMFWYRQDPGLGLRLIYFSYDVKMKEKGDIPEGYSVSREKKERFSLILESASTNQTSMYLCASSPESWGNQPQHFGDGTRLSIL.

This chain connects TRBV18 to TRBJ2-5, with 9 bases aligning to TRBD2. CDR1 is KGHSH and CDR2 is LQKENI in the germline V gene. With V trimmed by 3 bases and J by 4 bases, 6 bases remained unmatched. The CDR3 is made up of 15 amino acids. The CDR3 DNA reads TGTGCCAGCTCACCTTCCAGCGGGGGGAGAGAGACCCAGTACTTC. Protein: CASSPSSGGRETQYF.

The chain combines TRBV5-1 with TRBJ1-5; TRBD1 is a possible D gene (5 bases). Per the germline V gene, CDR1 is SGHRS and CDR2 is YFSETQ. Trimming removed 4 bases from V and 3 bases from J, with 14 bases in between. The CDR3 runs to 15 residues. The CDR3 DNA sequence: TGCGCCAGCAGCAGGATAGGGGACCCCAATCAGCCCCAGCATTTT. It specifies CASSRIGDPNQPQHF.

This chain links TRBV15 with TRBJ2-3; TRBD2 matches 7 bases. The CDR3 sequence is 15 residues long. CDR1 and CDR2 (germline): LNHNV, YYDKDF (reference sequence). V lost 1 base and J lost 6; bases outside the gene matches: 7. Written as DNA, the CDR3 is TGTGCCACCAGCAGAGTTGGGGGGGGGATGGATACGCAGTATTTT. It yields the protein CATSRVGGGMDTQYF. Looking up the rest from reference TRBV15 and TRBJ2-3 gives the full variable domain: DAMVIQNPRYQVTQFGKPVTLSCSQTLNHNVMYWYQQKSSQAPKLLFHYYDKDFNNEADTPDNFQSRRPNTSFCFLDIRSPGLGDTAMYLCATSRVGGGMDTQYFGPGTRLTVL.

This clone was recorded once. The rearrangement links TRBV6-6 to TRBJ1-3; D unclear. Germline V gene lookup returns CDR1 MNHNY and CDR2 SVGAGI (reference sequence). Trimming took 4 bases from V and 6 from J, leaving 16 bases between them. CDR3 size: 15 residues. CDR3 nucleotides: TGTGCCAGCAGTTCCCCGGCGGAGGTTGAAAACACCATATATTTT. It yields the protein CASSSPAEVENTIYF.

The chain links TRBV14 to TRBJ1-4, with 7 bases aligning to TRBD1. Germline CDR1 is SGHDN and CDR2 is FVKESK. This CDR3 is 15 amino acids long. J gave up 10 bases and V 5 bases, and 13 bases lay outside the gene matches. CDR3 sequence: CASSGMTGPGTKLFF. DNA of the CDR3: TGTGCCAGCAGCGGGATGACAGGGCCTGGCACAAAACTGTTTTTT.

V usage is TRBV19 and J usage is TRBJ1-5; D uncertain. Between the trimmed V and J ends, which lost 3 bases and 5 bases, there was a span of 11 bases. Germline lookup yields CDR1 LNHDA and CDR2 SQIVND (reference sequence). CDR3 length equals 14 residues. The CDR3 coding sequence is TGTGCCAGTAGTATTACGGGCGCGGATCAGCCCCAGCATTTT. It encodes CASSITGADQPQHF.

V and J are TRBV10-3 and TRBJ1-2; D might be TRBD1 (6 bases). V lost 6 bases and J 5 bases, leaving 16 bases between the germline ends. This CDR3 is built from 14 residues. Germline V CDR1 and CDR2: ENHRY, SYGVKD. In DNA, the CDR3 is TGTGCCATCAGGCAGGGAGGGGGTTTGTATGGCTACACCTTC. Translating gives CAIRQGGGLYGYTF.

The V and J genes are TRBV18 and TRBJ1-1; TRBD1 might be the D (5 bases). V lost 3 bases to trimming and J lost 10 bases, with 12 bases between them. CDR1 is KGHSH and CDR2 is LQKENI in the germline V gene. The CDR3 is made up of 12 amino acids. CDR3 sequence: CASSPMGEGAFF. The CDR3 nucleotides read TGTGCCAGCTCACCCATGGGGGAGGGAGCTTTCTTT.

The chain recombines TRBV9 with TRBJ2-3; 8 nucleotides match TRBD2. CDR3 length: 17 amino acids. J lost 2 bases, V lost 0 bases, and 8 bases had no gene match. Germline V gene sequence: CDR1 SGDLS, CDR2 YYNGEE. CDR3 DNA sequence: TGTGCCAGCAGCGTAGCCGGCGGGGGGACGCCCACAGATACGCAGTATTTT. This sequence encodes CASSVAGGGTPTDTQYF. The full variable domain, rest sourced from reference TRBV9 and TRBJ2-3, is DSGVTQTPKHLITATGQRVTLRCSPRSGDLSVYWYQQSLDQGLQFLIQYYNGEERAKGNILERFSAQQFPDLHSELNLSSLELGDSALYFCASSVAGGGTPTDTQYFGPGTRLTVL.

This clone was seen a handful of times. The genes are TRBV5-5 and TRBJ1-1; 7 nucleotides align to TRBD1. The germline V gene encodes CDR1 SGHKS and CDR2 YYEKEE (reference sequence). This CDR3 region has 15 residues. Trimming cost V 4 bases and J 0 bases; bases outside gene matches: 6. In DNA, the CDR3 is TGTGCCAGCAGCCCCCGGACAGGATTGAACACTGAAGCTTTCTTT. Residues: CASSPRTGLNTEAFF.

V and J are TRBV19 and TRBJ1-2; D remains unclear. Trimming took off 5 bases at V and 4 bases at J, with 8 bases between the two ends. The germline V gene encodes CDR1 LNHDA and CDR2 SQIVND (reference sequence). The length of the CDR3 is 12 residues. Here the CDR3 reads CASSRAGYGYTF. CDR3 in DNA: TGTGCCAGTAGTCGGGCGGGCTATGGCTACACCTTC.